This record covers a single T cell receptor beta chain. Its matching antigen is unknown. The data are from a study of cytomegalovirus exposure and HLA in healthy donors. The study's findings and limits: Rates of TCR association differed by HLA locus in a later analysis, with DRB1 highest and HLA-C lowest. In a later analysis, TCR beta V- and J-gene trimming showed a link to a missense DCLRE1C variant. According to an earlier analysis, most TCR beta V segments yielded productive rearrangements about 87% or about 30% of the time.

A multiplex PCR was run with 60 Vbeta primers and 13 Jbeta primers. Authors' data handling: An analysis that came later counted approximately 76 million unique TCR beta chains, some 11 million shared. Sequenced by immunoSEQ multiplex PCR; TCRdb stores in-frame clones only, minus some. V, J and clone size are taken as reported in that table, and D and trimming were inferred from the DNA itself. The sample lists some 140,000 clones, about 61% occurring once. Material for sequencing was PBMCs. The origin of this receptor is a woman between 40 and 50 years old in good health and CMV-seronegative.

Here the CDR3 DNA reads TGTGCCAGCAGCGTAGACAGCGGGGGGGCCGGAGAGACCCAGTACTTC. It encodes CASSVDSGGAGETQYF. V and J are TRBV9 and TRBJ2-5, with 10 bases aligning to TRBD2. The CDR3 is 16 amino acids. Germline loops: CDR1 SGDLS, CDR2 YYNGEE. Trimming at V came to 0 bases and at J to 4 bases, leaving 6 bases not matched to a gene.